This T cell receptor beta chain derives from a study of neoadjuvant anti-PD-1 for oral cavity cancer (dated by TCRdb to the early 2020s). Study-level background: Before undergoing curative-intent surgical resection, most patients got three to four biweekly nivolumab doses at 3 mg/kg. A fourth nivolumab dose was given around day 43 to patients without progression, and definitive surgical resection was performed in those patients on days 50-56. The parent correlative cohort had 12 to 13 patients and a response rate of about 35%. Responders were defined as patients with complete response, partial response or stable disease by RECIST 1.1; non-responders were defined as patients with progression. General study outcomes and caveats: Greater tumor shrinkage correlated with larger post-treatment sizes of preexisting intratumoral clones, which suggests that expansion of preexisting clones contributed to response. Higher pretreatment blood Treg/Th17 ratios correlated with both higher pretreatment blood TCRbeta clonality and lower post-treatment tumor TCRbeta clonality. TCR analyses included only three patients per response group, and the authors called for larger cohorts for validation.

This clone was detected a few times. Its antigen is still unknown. No qualities accompany the bases; no much larger clone lies one base away. Taken with the paper, the label for time point translates to: after neoadjuvant nivolumab, at surgical resection. Patients were newly diagnosed with stage II-IVA oral cavity squamous cell carcinoma and had received no prior systemic or radiation treatment. The cohort consisted of patients with HPV-negative, locally advanced oral cavity squamous cell carcinoma. Samples were obtained from a longitudinal correlative study of a single-arm phase II trial of neoadjuvant nivolumab in oral cavity squamous cell carcinoma. Subject-matched pre- and post-treatment PBMCs and tumors from three responders and three non-responders were subjected to genomic DNA-based TCRbeta sequencing. For tumor tissue, genomic DNA extraction relied on the Maxwell RSC DNA from Tissue kit. Survey sequencing of tumors used two replicates per sample, and the tumor libraries mostly started from 4.5 to 5.5 ug of input genomic DNA. The immunoSEQ hsTCRbeta kit was used to prepare TCRbeta libraries according to the manufacturer's instructions. Sequencing of the completed libraries took place using an Illumina NovaSeq 6000 S4 flow cell after they had been pooled to about 3 nM. On the study's bioinformatics: Raw data preprocessing and quality control were performed with the immunoSEQ Analyzer. The analysis was limited to productive rearrangements, and each clonotype was defined by a unique CDR3 amino acid sequence. Repertoire clonality was estimated as the Gini-Simpson index, computed with the R package tcR. Gini indices were compared with Student's t test, and associations with tumor size change were assessed by Pearson correlation. As stored in TCRdb, this immuneACCESS dataset retains in-frame rearrangements with V and J assigned. A fraction of the clones does not appear; measured against another copy, unresolved V genes explain less than half of the discrepancy, and the remainder lacks a known reason. From that table come the V and J calls and clone size; the DNA was used to work out D and trimming. The sample contains 6,000 or so clones, 45% to 65% of them found a single time. Jointly, the top ten make up 7.2% of the sample.

The CDR3 contains 14 residues, cysteine and phenylalanine counted. Only the CDR3 part of the read is kept: 42 bases, read in frame from the first base. Based on the germline V gene, the CDR1 and CDR2 sequences are SGHTA and FQGTGA. Ends trimmed: V by 4 bases, J by 4 bases; bases unmatched to a gene: 4. This sequence uses TRBV7-3 and TRBJ2-1, and 7 junction bases match TRBD1. The source was tumor tissue, collected after nivolumab (anti-PD-1) treatment. The clonotype comes from a person aged 35 to 85 with oral cavity squamous cell carcinoma. The CDR3 in this case is CASSSRTGYNEQFF. The nucleotides are TGTGCCAGCAGCTCCCGGACAGGTTACAATGAGCAGTTCTTC.